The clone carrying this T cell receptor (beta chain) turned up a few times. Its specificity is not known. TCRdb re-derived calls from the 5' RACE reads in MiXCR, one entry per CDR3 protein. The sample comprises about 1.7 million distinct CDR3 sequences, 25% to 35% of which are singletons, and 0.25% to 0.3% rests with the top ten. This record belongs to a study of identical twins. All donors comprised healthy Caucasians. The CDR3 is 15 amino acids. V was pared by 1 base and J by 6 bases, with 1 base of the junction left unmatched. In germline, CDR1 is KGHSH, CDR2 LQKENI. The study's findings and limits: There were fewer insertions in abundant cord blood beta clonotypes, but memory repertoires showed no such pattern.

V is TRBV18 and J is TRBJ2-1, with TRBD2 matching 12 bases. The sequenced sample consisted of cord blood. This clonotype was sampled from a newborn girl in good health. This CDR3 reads CASSPQTSGSNEQFF. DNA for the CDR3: TGTGCCAGCTCACCACAGACTAGCGGGAGCAATGAGCAGTTCTTC. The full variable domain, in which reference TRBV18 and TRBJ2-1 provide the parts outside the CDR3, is NAGVMQNPRHLVRRRGQEARLRCSPMKGHSHVYWYRQLPEEGLKFMVYLQKENIIDESGMPKERFSAEFPKEGPSILRIQQVVRGDSAAYFCASSPQTSGSNEQFFGPGTRLTVL.